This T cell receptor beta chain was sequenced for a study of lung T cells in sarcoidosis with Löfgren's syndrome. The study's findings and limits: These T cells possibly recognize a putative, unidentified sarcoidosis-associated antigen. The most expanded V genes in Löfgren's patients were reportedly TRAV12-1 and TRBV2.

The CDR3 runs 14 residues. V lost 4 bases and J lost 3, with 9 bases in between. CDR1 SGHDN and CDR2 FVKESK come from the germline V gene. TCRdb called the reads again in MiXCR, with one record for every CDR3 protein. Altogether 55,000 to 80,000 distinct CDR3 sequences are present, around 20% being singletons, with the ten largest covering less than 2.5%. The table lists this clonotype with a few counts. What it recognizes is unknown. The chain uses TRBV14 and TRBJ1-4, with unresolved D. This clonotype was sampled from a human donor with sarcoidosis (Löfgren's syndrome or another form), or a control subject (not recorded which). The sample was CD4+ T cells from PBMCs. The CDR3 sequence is CASSPRAANEKLFF. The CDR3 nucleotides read TGTGCCAGCAGCCCCCGGGCCGCTAATGAAAAACTGTTTTTT.